These 2 T cell receptor beta chains were sequenced from one sample in a study of shared clonotypes between healthy human individuals. Sequenced by immunoSEQ multiplex PCR; TCRdb stores in-frame clones only, minus some. The table includes 2 million to 2.5 million clones, around 95% detected once. The sample consisted of naive CD4+ T cells sorted from blood. As for subset: CD45RA+ positively selected. Source of these receptors: a man between 18 and 29 years old in good health.

The J gene is TRBJ1-5, the V gene TRBV15; D unclear. This CDR3 is 15 amino acids long. Germline V CDR1 and CDR2: LNHNV, YYDKDF (reference sequence). Between the trimmed V and J ends, which lost 3 bases and 0 bases, there was a span of 9 bases. The CDR3 DNA sequence: TGTGCCACCAGCAGGGGAAGGGATAGCAATCAGCCCCAGCATTTT. This codes for CATSRGRDSNQPQHF.

The CDR3 spells CASSAVDSPIIAQYF. CDR3 nucleotide sequence: TGTGCCAGCAGCGCGGTGGACAGTCCCATAATCGCGCAGTACTTC. The V and J genes are TRBV11-2 and TRBJ2-7, with a tentative D call TRBD1 (6 bases). Germline assignment: CDR1 SGHAT and CDR2 FQNNGV. Between the trimmed V and J ends, which lost 5 bases and 9 bases, there was a span of 23 bases. The CDR3 is made up of 15 amino acids.